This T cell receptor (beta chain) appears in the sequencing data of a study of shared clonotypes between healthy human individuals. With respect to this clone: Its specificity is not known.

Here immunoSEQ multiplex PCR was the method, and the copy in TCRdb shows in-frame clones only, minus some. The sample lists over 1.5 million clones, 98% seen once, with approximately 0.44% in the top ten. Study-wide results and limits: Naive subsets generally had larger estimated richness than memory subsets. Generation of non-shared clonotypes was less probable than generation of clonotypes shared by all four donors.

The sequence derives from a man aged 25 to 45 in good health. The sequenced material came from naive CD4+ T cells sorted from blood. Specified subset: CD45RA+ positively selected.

The CDR3 region has the DNA TGTGCCAGCAGTTCTCCGGGACTAGCGGGTTACAATGAGCAGTTCTTC. It specifies CASSSPGLAGYNEQFF. The chain is built from TRBV6-5 and TRBJ2-1; 12 positions match TRBD2. The CDR3 is made up of 16 amino acids. Germline V gives CDR1 MNHEY, CDR2 SVGAGI. Trimming at V came to 4 bases and at J to 4 bases, leaving 5 bases not matched to a gene.